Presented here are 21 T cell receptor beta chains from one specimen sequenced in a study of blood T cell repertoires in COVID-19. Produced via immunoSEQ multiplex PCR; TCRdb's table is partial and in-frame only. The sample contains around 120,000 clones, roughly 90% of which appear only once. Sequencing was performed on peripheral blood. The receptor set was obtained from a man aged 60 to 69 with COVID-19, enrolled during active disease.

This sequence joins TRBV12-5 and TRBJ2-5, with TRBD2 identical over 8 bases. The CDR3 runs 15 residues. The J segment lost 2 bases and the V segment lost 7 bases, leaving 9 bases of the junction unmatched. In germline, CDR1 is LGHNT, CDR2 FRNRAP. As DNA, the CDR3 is TGTGCTAGTGCCAGTAGCGGGACCTGGCAAGAGACCCAGTACTTC. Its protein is CASASSGTWQETQYF.

The CDR3 nucleotides read TGTGCCAGCAGCGTAGGTGGGAGCTCTAGCACAGATACGCAGTATTTT. This translates into CASSVGGSSSTDTQYF. The chain uses TRBV9 and TRBJ2-3, with D possibly being TRBD2 (5 bases). This CDR3 is built from 16 residues. In germline, CDR1 is SGDLS, CDR2 YYNGEE. The ends were cut back, 0 bases at V and 0 bases at J, with 11 bases in the middle.

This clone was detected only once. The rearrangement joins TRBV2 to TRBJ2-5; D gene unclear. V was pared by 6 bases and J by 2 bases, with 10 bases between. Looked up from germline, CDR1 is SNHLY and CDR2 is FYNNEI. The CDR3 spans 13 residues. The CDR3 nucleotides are TGTGCCAGCAGGAGATTCGTGCAAGAGACCCAGTACTTC. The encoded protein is CASRRFVQETQYF.

The CDR3 region is CASSQAARTGYEQYF. In DNA form, the CDR3 reads TGTGCCAGCAGCCAAGCCGCACGGACAGGGTACGAGCAGTACTTC. The chain carries TRBV3-1 (or the pseudogene TRBV3-2) and TRBJ2-7; 8 bases fit TRBD1. There are 15 residues in the CDR3. The germline CDR1 and CDR2 sequences are LGHDT and YNNKEL (reference sequence). V lost 1 base, J lost 4 bases, and 6 bases stayed unmatched.

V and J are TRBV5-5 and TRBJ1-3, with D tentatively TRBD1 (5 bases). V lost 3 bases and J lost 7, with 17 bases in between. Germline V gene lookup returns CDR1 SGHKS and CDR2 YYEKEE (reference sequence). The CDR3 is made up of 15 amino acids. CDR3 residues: CASSSPGTFWNTIYF. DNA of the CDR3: TGTGCCAGCAGCTCTCCCGGGACTTTCTGGAACACCATATATTTT.

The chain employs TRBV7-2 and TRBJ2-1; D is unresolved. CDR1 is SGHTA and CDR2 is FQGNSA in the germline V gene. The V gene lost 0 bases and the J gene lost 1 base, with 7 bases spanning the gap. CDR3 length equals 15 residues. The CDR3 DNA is TGTGCCAGCAGCTTAGCGGCGGTTTCCTACAATGAGCAGTTCTTC. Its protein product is CASSLAAVSYNEQFF.

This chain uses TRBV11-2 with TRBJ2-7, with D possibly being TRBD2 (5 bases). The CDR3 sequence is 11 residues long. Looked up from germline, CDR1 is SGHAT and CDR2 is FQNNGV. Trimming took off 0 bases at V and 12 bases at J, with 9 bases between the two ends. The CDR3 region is CASSLDTEVYF. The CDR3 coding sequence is TGTGCCAGCAGCTTAGATACGGAGGTGTACTTC.

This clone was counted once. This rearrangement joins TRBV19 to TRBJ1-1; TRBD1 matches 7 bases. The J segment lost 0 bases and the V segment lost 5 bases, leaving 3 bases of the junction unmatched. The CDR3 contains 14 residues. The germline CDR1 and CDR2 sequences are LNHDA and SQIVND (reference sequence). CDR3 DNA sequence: TGTGCCAGTAGTCAGGGACAGTTGAACACTGAAGCTTTCTTT. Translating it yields CASSQGQLNTEAFF.

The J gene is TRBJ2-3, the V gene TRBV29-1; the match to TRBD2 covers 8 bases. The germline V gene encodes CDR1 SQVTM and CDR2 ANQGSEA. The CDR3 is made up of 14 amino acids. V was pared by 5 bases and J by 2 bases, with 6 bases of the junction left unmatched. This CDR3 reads CSVRRGEVTDTQYF. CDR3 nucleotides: TGCAGCGTTAGGCGGGGGGAGGTCACAGATACGCAGTATTTT.

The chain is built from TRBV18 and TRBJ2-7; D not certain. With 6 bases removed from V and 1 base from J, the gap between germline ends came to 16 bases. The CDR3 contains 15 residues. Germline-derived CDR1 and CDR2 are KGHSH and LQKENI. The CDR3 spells CASSANPLTSYEQYF. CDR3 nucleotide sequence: TGTGCCAGCTCCGCCAACCCGTTAACTTCCTACGAGCAGTACTTC.

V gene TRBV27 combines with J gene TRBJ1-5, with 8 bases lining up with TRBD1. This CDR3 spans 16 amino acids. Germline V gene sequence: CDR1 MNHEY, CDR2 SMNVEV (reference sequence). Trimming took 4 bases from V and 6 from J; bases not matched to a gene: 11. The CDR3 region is CASSWGGQDGFQPQHF. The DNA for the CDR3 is TGTGCCAGCAGTTGGGGGGGACAGGATGGATTTCAGCCCCAGCATTTT.

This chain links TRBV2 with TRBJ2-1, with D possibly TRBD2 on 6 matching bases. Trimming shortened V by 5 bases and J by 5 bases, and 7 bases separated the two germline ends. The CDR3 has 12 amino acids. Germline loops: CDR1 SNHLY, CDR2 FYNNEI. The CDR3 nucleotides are TGTGCCAGCAGTAGGGAGGACAATGAGCAGTTCTTC. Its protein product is CASSREDNEQFF.

In nucleotides, the CDR3 is TGTGCCAGTAGTCCGAGGGACATTCAAGAGACCCAGTACTTC. The encoded protein is CASSPRDIQETQYF. This chain uses TRBV19 with TRBJ2-5, with D possibly matching TRBD1 (6 bases). This CDR3 region has 14 residues. From germline, CDR1 is LNHDA and CDR2 SQIVND (reference sequence). Trimming pared 5 bases from V and 2 bases from J, leaving 12 bases between.

The CDR3 sequence: CASSHRAGGLGNEQFF. CDR3 sequence (DNA): TGTGCCAGCAGCCACAGAGCGGGAGGGCTCGGAAATGAGCAGTTCTTC. The rearrangement uses TRBV3-1 (or the pseudogene TRBV3-2) and TRBJ2-1, with 10 positions matching TRBD2. CDR3 length equals 16 residues. Germline CDR1 is LGHDT and CDR2 is YNNKEL (reference sequence). V trimming: 3 bases; J trimming: 7 bases; junction bases outside the gene matches: 9.

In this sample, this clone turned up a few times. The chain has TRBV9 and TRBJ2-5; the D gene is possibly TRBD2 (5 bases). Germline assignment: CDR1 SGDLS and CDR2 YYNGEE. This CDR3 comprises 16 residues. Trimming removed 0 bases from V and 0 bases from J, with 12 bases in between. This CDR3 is CASSVGGLSYQETQYF. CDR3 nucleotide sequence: TGTGCCAGCAGCGTAGGCGGACTTTCGTACCAAGAGACCCAGTACTTC.

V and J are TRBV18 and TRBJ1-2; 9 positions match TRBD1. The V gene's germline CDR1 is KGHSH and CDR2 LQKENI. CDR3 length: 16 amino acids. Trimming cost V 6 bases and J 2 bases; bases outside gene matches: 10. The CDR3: CASSRGTGSGNYGYTF. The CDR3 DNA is TGTGCCAGCTCCCGAGGGACAGGGAGTGGGAACTATGGCTACACCTTC.

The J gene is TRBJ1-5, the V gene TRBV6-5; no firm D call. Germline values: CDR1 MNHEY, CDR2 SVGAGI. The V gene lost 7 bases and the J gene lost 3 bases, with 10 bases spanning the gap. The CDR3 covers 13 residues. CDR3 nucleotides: TGTGCCAGCAAGCAAGATACCAATCAGCCCCAGCATTTT. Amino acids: CASKQDTNQPQHF.

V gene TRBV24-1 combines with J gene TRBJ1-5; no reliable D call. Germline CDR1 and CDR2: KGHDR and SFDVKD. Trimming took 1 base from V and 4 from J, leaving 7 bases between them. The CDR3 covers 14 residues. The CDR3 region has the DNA TGTGCCACCAGTGATTTTTCGGGGAATCAGCCCCAGCATTTT. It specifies CATSDFSGNQPQHF.

Here the CDR3 DNA reads TGTGCCAGTAGTACTAAGGGGACAAGCTCCTACGAGCAGTACTTC. Translation: CASSTKGTSSYEQYF. V and J are TRBV19 and TRBJ2-7; a weak D match, TRBD1 (6 bases). Trimming cost V 4 bases and J 0 bases, with 13 bases left between them. The germline CDR1 and CDR2 sequences are LNHDA and SQIVND (reference sequence). The length of the CDR3 is 15 residues.

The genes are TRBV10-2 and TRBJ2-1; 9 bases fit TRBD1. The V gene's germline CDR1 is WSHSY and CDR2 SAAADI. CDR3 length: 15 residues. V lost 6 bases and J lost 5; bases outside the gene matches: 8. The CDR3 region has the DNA TGCGCCAGCAGCCGCGGACAGGGGCTTAACAATGAGCAGTTCTTC. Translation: CASSRGQGLNNEQFF.

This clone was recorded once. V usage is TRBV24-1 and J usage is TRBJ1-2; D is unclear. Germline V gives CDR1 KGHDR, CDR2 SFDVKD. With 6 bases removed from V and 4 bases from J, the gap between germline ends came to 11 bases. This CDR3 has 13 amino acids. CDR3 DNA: TGTGCCACCAGTCTGGGCGCCGGCTATGGCTACACCTTC. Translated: CATSLGAGYGYTF.